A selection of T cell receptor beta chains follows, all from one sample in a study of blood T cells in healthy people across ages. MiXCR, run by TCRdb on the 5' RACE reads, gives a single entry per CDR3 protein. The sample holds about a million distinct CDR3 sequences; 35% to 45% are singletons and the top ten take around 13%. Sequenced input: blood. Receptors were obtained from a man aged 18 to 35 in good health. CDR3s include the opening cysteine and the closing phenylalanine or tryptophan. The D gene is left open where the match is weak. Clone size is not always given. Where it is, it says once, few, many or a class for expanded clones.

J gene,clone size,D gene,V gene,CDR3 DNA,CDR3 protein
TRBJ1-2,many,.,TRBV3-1,TGTGCCAGCAGCCAAGAGGGGGGGGGCTATGGCTACACCTTC,CASSQEGGGYGYTF
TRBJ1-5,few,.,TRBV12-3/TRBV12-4,TGTGCCAGGAGAAGGGCCGGCGAACCCCAGCATTTT,CARRRAGEPQHF
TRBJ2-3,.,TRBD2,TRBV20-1,TGCAGTGCTAGAATAGCGGGGGACACAGATACGCAGTATTTT,CSARIAGDTDTQYF
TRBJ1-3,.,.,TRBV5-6,TGTGCCAGCAGCTTGTCGGCCCTAACTGGAAACACCATATATTTT,CASSLSALTGNTIYF
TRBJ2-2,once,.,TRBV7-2,TGTGCCAGCAGCGTAATACGGTTCACCGGGGAGCTGTTTTTT,CASSVIRFTGELFF
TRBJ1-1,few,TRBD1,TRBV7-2,TGTGCCAGCAGCGCCGACAGGGGTAGAATGGCTTTCTTT,CASSADRGRMAFF
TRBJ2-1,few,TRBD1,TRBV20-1,TGCAGTGCTAGAGATCGTGGGACAGGGGGCGGTGAGCAGTTCTTC,CSARDRGTGGGEQFF
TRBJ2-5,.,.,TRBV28,TGTGCCAGCAGCCCCGTAGGGGGGTACCAAGAGACCCAGTACTTC,CASSPVGGYQETQYF
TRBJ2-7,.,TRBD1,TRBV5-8,TGTGCCAGCAGCTGGAAGGGACAGGGTCTTGCCTACGAGCAGTACTTC,CASSWKGQGLAYEQYF
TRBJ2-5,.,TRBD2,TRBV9,TGTGCCAGCAGCGTAGCGGCGAGCGGGGGGACTCAAGAGACCCAGTACTTC,CASSVAASGGTQETQYF
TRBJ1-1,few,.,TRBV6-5,TGTGCCAGCAGCCCTCAGGGTTCGAACACTGAAGCTTTCTTT,CASSPQGSNTEAFF
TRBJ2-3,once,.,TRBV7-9,TGTGCCAGCAGTCCCACGTGGGGCAGGCCCCGCGCAGATACGCAGTATTTT,CASSPTWGRPRADTQYF
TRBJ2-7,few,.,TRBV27,TGTGCCAGCAGTTTGAGTCTAGGGGGGTTCAGCTCCTACAATGAGCAGTACTTC,CASSLSLGGFSSYNEQYF
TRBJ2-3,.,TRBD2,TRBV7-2,TGTGCCAGCAGCTTAGAGGGTAGCGGGGTACAAGATACGCAGTATTTT,CASSLEGSGVQDTQYF
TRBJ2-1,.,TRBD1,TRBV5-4,TGTGCCAGCAGCTTGTTATTTCCGGTGTGGACAGGGGTAAGGGACAATGAGCAGTTCTTC,CASSLLFPVWTGVRDNEQFF
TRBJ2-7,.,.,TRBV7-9,TGTGCCAGCAGCTCGGGACGGGCCCCGGGCAATGAGCAGTACTTC,CASSSGRAPGNEQYF
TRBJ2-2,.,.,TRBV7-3,TGTGCCAGCAGCGCCGTGGCTAGGGCAATAAACACCGGGGAGCTGTTTTTT,CASSAVARAINTGELFF
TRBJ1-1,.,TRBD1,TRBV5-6,TGTGCCAGCAGCTTGAGAGGGGGCCCCGGGAACACTGAAGCTTTCTTT,CASSLRGGPGNTEAFF
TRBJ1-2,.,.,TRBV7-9,TGTGCCAGCAGCTTAGCTGCGGGACACGGAAACTATGGCTACACCTTC,CASSLAAGHGNYGYTF
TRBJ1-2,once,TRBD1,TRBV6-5,TGTGCCAGCAGGAACACAGCGGGACAGGGGTACTATGACTACACCTTC,CASRNTAGQGYYDYTF
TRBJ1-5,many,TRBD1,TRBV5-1,TGTGCCAGCAGCTTAGGGACAGGGAGCAATCAGCCCCAGCATTTT,CASSLGTGSNQPQHF
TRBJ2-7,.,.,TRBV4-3,TGCGCCAGCAGCCAAGAATTGGGCCCCTCCTACGAGCAGTACTTC,CASSQELGPSYEQYF
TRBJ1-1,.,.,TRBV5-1,TGCGCCAGCAGCTTGGGGGGCGAAGGTTTCGCTGAAGCTTTCTTT,CASSLGGEGFAEAFF
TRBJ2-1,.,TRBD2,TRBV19,TGTGCCAGTAGTACCCACACCGGGACTAGTAACTACAATGAGCAGTTCTTC,CASSTHTGTSNYNEQFF
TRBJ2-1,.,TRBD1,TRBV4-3,TGCGCCAGCAGCCAGGGGACAGGGGATTACAATGAGCAGTTCTTC,CASSQGTGDYNEQFF
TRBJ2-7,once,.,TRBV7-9,TGTGCCAGCAGCTTAGTGTGGGCCTCCTCCTACGAGCAGTACTTC,CASSLVWASSYEQYF
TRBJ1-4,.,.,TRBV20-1,TGCAGTGCGGCCTCCCCGTCAGGGGAAAAACTGTTTTTT,CSAASPSGEKLFF
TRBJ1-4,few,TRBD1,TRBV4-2,TGTGCCAGCAGACTACAGGGGCCGAGGGAAAAACTGTTTTTT,CASRLQGPREKLFF
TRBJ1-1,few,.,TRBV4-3,TGCGCCAGCAGCCAAGATCTGGACAGCTCAAACACTGAAGCTTTCTTT,CASSQDLDSSNTEAFF
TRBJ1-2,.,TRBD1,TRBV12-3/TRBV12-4,TGTGCCAGCAGTCTAGGACAGGCTCTATATGGCTACACCTTC,CASSLGQALYGYTF
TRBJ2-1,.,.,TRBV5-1,TGCGCCAGCAGCGTTATCGGGAGCTCCTACAATGAGCAGTTCTTC,CASSVIGSSYNEQFF
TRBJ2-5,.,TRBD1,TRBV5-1,TGCGCCAGCAGCTTGACGACGCAGGGGGTAACCCAAGAGACCCAGTACTTC,CASSLTTQGVTQETQYF
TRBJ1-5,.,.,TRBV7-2,TGTGCCAGCAGCTTAGGTGGACAGCCTAATCAGCCCCAGCATTTT,CASSLGGQPNQPQHF
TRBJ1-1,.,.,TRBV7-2,TGTGCCAGCAGCCAAACCTCAGAGGTCACTGAAGCTTTCTTT,CASSQTSEVTEAFF
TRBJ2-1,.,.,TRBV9,TGTGCCAGCAGCCCGCACAAGAGCTCCTACAATGAGCAGTTCTTC,CASSPHKSSYNEQFF
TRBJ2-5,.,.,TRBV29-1,TGCAGCGTTGTTCCGGAAGAAGAGACCCAGTACTTC,CSVVPEEETQYF
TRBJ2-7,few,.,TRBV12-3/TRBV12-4,TGTGCCAGCACCCCAACAGGAGCCCCCTACGAGCAGTACTTC,CASTPTGAPYEQYF
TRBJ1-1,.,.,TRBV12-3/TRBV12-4,TGTGCCAGCAGTTCTTCAGACAGCAACACTGAAGCTTTCTTT,CASSSSDSNTEAFF
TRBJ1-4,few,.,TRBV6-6,TGTGCCAGCAGCCCAGGGGCGATTAATGAAAAACTGTTTTTT,CASSPGAINEKLFF
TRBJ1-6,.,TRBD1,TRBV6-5,TGTGCCAGCAGCTACGGGACAGGGGGCCGTTCGGGGGGTTCACCCCTCCACTTT,CASSYGTGGRSGGSPLHF
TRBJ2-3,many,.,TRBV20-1,TGCAGTGCTAGAGGGGCAGGGAGTAGCACAGATACGCAGTATTTT,CSARGAGSSTDTQYF
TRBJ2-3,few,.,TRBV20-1,TGCAGTGCTAGAGCCCACCCCCACACGTATTTT,CSARAHPHTYF
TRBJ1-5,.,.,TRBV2,TGTGCCAGCAGTGACAGGGAGGGCTCTAAGCAGCCCCAGCATTTT,CASSDREGSKQPQHF
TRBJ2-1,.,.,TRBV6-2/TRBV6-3,TGTGCCACCAGCTTGACGAACAATGAGCAGTTCTTC,CATSLTNNEQFF
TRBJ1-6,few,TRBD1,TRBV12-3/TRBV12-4,TGTGCCAGCAGGGTCGGGACAGTAGATTCACCCCTCCACTTT,CASRVGTVDSPLHF
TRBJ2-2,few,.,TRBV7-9,TGTGCCAGCAGCTACCGAGACACCGGGGAGCTGTTTTTT,CASSYRDTGELFF
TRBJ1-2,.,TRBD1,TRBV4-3,TGCGCCAGCAGCCAAGTAGGGACAGGGGGTTATGGTGGAAGCGGCTACACCTTC,CASSQVGTGGYGGSGYTF
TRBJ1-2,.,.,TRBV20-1,TGCAGTGCCCCGGTGACAGCAAAGGGAGATGGCTACACCTTC,CSAPVTAKGDGYTF
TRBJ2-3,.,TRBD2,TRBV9,TGTGCCAGCAGCGTAGAAGCGGGGGGCCCTCGAAGCACAGATACGCAGTATTTT,CASSVEAGGPRSTDTQYF
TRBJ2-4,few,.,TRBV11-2,TGTGCCAGCAGCCCTCACGCAGGACCAACAAACATTCAGTACTTC,CASSPHAGPTNIQYF
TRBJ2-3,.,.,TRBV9,TGTGCCAGCAGCGTAGGGCGAGACAGGCAGTATTTT,CASSVGRDRQYF
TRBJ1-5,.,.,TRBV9,TGTGCCAGCAGCGTAGGAGGCATAGGCAATCAGCCCCAGCATTTT,CASSVGGIGNQPQHF
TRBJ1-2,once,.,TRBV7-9,TGTGCCAGCAGCTTTTTGGGAAACTGTGGCTACACCTTC,CASSFLGNCGYTF